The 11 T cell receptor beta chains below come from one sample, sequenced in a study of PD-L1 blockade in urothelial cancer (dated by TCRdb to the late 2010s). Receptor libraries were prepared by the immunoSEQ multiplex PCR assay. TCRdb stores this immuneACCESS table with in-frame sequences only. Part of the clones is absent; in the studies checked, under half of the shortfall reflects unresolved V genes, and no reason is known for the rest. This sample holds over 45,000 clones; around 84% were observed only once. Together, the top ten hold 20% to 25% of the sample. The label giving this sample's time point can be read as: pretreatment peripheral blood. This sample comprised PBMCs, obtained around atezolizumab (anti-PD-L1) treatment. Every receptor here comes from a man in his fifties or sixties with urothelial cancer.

In nucleotides, the CDR3 is TGTGCCAGCAGTGAAGCTTGGATAGCGGGAGTATCCTACAATGAGCAGTTCTTC. The encoded protein is CASSEAWIAGVSYNEQFF. The chain uses TRBV2 and TRBJ2-1, with TRBD2 identical over 9 bases. With 0 bases clipped from V and 1 base from J, the junction kept 7 bases outside the gene matches. The CDR3 has 18 amino acids. From germline, CDR1 is SNHLY and CDR2 FYNNEI.

Here the CDR3 reads CAWSGDTYNSPLHF. CDR3 in DNA: TGTGCCTGGAGTGGGGACACCTATAATTCACCCCTCCACTTT. The chain is built from TRBV30 and TRBJ1-6; a possible D gene is TRBD1 (6 bases). The length of the CDR3 is 14 residues. Trimming took 1 base from V and 2 from J, leaving 6 bases between them. The V gene's germline CDR1 is GTSNPN and CDR2 SVGIG (reference sequence).

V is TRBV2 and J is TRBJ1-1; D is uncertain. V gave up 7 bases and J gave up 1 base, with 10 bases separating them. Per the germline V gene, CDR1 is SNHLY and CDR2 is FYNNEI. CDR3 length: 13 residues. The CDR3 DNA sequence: TGTGCCAGCACTTCTGTGGCGAACACTGAAGCTTTCTTT. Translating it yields CASTSVANTEAFF.

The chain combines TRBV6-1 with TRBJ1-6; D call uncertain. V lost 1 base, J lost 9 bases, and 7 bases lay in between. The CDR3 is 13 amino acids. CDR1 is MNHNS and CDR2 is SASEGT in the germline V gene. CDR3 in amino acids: CASSEGAGSPLHF. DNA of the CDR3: TGTGCCAGCAGTGAAGGGGCAGGTTCACCCCTCCACTTT.

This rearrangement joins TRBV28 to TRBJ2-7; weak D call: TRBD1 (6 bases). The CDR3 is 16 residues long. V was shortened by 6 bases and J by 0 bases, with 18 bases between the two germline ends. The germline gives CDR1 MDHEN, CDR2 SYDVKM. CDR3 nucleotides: TGTGCCAGCAGCTCCCCCCGACAGGTTAGCTCCTACGAGCAGTACTTC. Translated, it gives CASSSPRQVSSYEQYF.

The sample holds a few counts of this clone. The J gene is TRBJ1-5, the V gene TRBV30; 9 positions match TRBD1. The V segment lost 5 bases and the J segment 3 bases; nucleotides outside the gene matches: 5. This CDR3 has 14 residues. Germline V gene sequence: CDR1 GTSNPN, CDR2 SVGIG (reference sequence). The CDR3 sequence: CAWQGQGFNQPQHF. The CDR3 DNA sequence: TGTGCCTGGCAAGGACAGGGGTTCAATCAGCCCCAGCATTTT.

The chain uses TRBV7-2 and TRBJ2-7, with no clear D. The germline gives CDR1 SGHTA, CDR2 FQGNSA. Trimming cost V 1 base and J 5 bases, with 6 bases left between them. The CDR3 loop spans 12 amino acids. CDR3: CASSLVIHEQYF. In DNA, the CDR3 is TGTGCCAGCAGCTTAGTAATCCACGAGCAGTACTTC.

CDR3 loop: CASSFHRVSDEQYF. For the CDR3, the DNA is TGTGCCAGCAGCTTCCACAGGGTTTCCGACGAGCAGTACTTC. This sequence joins TRBV7-2 and TRBJ2-7, with D possibly matching TRBD1 (6 bases). The CDR3 sequence is 14 residues long. Looked up from germline, CDR1 is SGHTA and CDR2 is FQGNSA. Trimming took off 3 bases at V and 5 bases at J, with 14 bases between the two ends.

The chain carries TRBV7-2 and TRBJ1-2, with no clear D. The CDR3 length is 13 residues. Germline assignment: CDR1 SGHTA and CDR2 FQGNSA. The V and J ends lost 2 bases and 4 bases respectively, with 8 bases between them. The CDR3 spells CASSLYEAYGYTF. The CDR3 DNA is TGTGCCAGCAGCTTATATGAGGCCTATGGCTACACCTTC. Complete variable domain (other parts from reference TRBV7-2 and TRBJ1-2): GAGVSQSPSNKVTEKGKDVELRCDPISGHTALYWYRQSLGQGLEFLIYFQGNSAPDKSGLPSDRFSAERTGGSVSTLTIQRTQQEDSAVYLCASSLYEAYGYTFGSGTRLTVV.

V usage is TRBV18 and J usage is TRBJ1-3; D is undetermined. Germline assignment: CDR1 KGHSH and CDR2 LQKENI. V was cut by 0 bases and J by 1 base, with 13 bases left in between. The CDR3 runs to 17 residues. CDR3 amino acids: CASSPPGRQPSGNTIYF. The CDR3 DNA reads TGTGCCAGCTCACCACCCGGGAGGCAGCCGTCTGGAAACACCATATATTTT. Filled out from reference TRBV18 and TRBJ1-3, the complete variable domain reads NAGVMQNPRHLVRRRGQEARLRCSPMKGHSHVYWYRQLPEEGLKFMVYLQKENIIDESGMPKERFSAEFPKEGPSILRIQQVVRGDSAAYFCASSPPGRQPSGNTIYFGEGSWLTVV.

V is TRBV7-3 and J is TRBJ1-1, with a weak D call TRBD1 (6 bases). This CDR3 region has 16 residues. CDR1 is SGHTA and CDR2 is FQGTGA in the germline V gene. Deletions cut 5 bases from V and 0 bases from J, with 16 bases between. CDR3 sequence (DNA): TGTGCCAGCAGCCCCCGGCCAGGGGCCATGAACACTGAAGCTTTCTTT. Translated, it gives CASSPRPGAMNTEAFF.